This TCR beta chain was sequenced during a study of cytomegalovirus exposure and HLA in healthy donors. Trimming stripped 1 base from V and 2 bases from J, with 22 bases between. This CDR3 comprises 18 residues. Per the germline V gene, CDR1 is SGHRS and CDR2 is YFSETQ. Study outcomes and limitations: In a later analysis, the majority of CMV-associated beta chains seemingly showed HLA restriction.

As regards this clone: Its antigen is undetermined.

The PCR employed 60 Vbeta primers together with 13 Jbeta primers. The method was immunoSEQ multiplex PCR; TCRdb's version includes in-frame clones alone and lacks a portion of them. The sample has approximately 110,000 clones, 60% to 85% seen once; the top ten hold 1.9%. The clonotype comes from a man in his fifties in good health and CMV-seronegative. The sequenced material came from PBMCs. J is TRBJ2-7 and V is TRBV5-1, with a tentative D call TRBD2 (5 bases). The CDR3 DNA is TGCGCCAGCAGCTTGAATCGGATCCAGAGGGCACAAACCTACGAGCAGTACTTC. Residues: CASSLNRIQRAQTYEQYF.